Listed here is a single T cell receptor (beta chain). The source of the sample is a study of blood T cell repertoires in COVID-19. Measured with immunoSEQ multiplex PCR; TCRdb has only the in-frame clones, and not every one. The data show 140,000 or so clones, with over 70% seen just once and roughly 2% held by the top ten. Trimming took off 0 bases at V and 0 bases at J, with 11 bases between the two ends. The CDR3 runs 16 residues. Germline V CDR1 and CDR2: SEHNR, FQNEAQ (reference sequence). Specimen: peripheral blood. The receptor was isolated from an older woman with acute or convalescent COVID-19. The chain joins TRBV7-9 to TRBJ1-2; D is possibly TRBD1 (5 bases). The CDR3, as DNA: TGTGCCAGCAGCTTAGCCGACAAGGGGACTAACTATGGCTACACCTTC. Protein: CASSLADKGTNYGYTF.